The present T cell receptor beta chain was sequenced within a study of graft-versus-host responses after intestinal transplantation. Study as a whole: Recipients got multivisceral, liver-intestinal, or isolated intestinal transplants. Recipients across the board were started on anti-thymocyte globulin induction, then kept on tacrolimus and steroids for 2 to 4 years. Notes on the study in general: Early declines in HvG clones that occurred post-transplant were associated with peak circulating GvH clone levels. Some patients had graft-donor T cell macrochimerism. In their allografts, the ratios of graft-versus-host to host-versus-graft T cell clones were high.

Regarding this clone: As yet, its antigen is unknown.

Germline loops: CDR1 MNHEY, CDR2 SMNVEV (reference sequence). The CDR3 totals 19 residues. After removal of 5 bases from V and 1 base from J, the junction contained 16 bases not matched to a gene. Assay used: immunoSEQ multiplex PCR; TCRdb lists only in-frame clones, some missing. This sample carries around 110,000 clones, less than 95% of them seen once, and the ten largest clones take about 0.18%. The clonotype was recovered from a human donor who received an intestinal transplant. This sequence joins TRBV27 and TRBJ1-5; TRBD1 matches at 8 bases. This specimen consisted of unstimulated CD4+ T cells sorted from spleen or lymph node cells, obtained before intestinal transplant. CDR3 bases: TGTGCCAGCAGTCCCCCCCCGGACAGGGTGACTCGGAGCAATCAGCCCCAGCATTTT. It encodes CASSPPPDRVTRSNQPQHF.